Presented here are 21 T cell receptor beta chains from one specimen sequenced in a study of CD8+CD57+ T cells in acquired aplastic anemia. Profiles of TCR beta VDJ and CDR3 were generated from a genomic DNA template. MiXCR was run by TCRdb on the reads, yielding one entry per CDR3 protein. In the table there are 150,000 or so distinct CDR3 sequences, about 60% of which are singletons. Sequenced input: sorted CD4+, CD8+, or CD8+CD57+ T cells (not recorded which) from PBMCs. The receptors originated from a human donor in good health.

This clonotype was detected only a few times. The V call is TRBV20-1, the J call TRBJ2-7; maybe TRBD2 (5 bases). Germline V lookup: CDR1 DFQATT, CDR2 SNEGSKA (reference sequence). V lost 3 bases and J 3 bases, leaving 12 bases between the germline ends. CDR3 length equals 13 residues. The CDR3 sequence is CSASADGIYEQYF. In DNA, the CDR3 is TGCAGTGCTAGTGCGGACGGGATCTACGAGCAGTACTTC.

As for this clonotype: An end of the junction does not agree with germline; a read error may underlie this. The chain combines TRBV6-1 with TRBJ2-1; TRBD2 aligns across 7 bases. The CDR3 is 14 amino acids. Germline V CDR1 and CDR2: MNHNS, SASEGT. The chain's CDR3 is CASCKSGGDDEQFF. CDR3 nucleotides: TGCGCCAGTTGTAAATCGGGGGGAGACGATGAGCAGTTCTTC.

This clonotype occurred once. The chain recombines TRBV20-1 with TRBJ2-7; maybe TRBD2 (5 bases). There are 16 residues in the CDR3. CDR1 DFQATT and CDR2 SNEGSKA come from the germline V gene (reference sequence). The V end lost 0 bases, the J end lost 4 bases, and 19 bases lay between the germline ends. Here the CDR3 DNA reads TGCAGTGCTAGAGAGCGGGCAGAAACTCGGTTGTACGAGCAGTACTTC. Translating it yields CSARERAETRLYEQYF.

The chain joins TRBV10-3 to TRBJ2-1; D is ambiguous. The length of the CDR3 is 15 residues. The V and J ends lost 2 bases and 2 bases respectively, with 10 bases between them. Germline V gene data show CDR1 as ENHRY and CDR2 as SYGVKD. CDR3 residues: CAISEQSSPYNEQFF. The CDR3, as DNA: TGTGCCATCAGTGAGCAAAGTTCCCCCTACAATGAGCAGTTCTTC.

This clonotype was seen repeatedly, ten times or more. The chain carries TRBV12-3 or TRBV12-4 and TRBJ2-1; the D gene could be TRBD1 or TRBD2 (5 bases each). Trimming stripped 7 bases from V and 0 bases from J, with 7 bases between. This CDR3 is 13 amino acids long. Here the CDR3 reads CASMGDSYNEQFF. DNA for the CDR3: TGTGCCAGCATGGGGGACTCCTACAATGAGCAGTTCTTC.

This chain uses TRBV5-1 with TRBJ1-1; TRBD1 aligns across 7 bases. V was clipped by 2 bases and J by 2 bases; unmatched bases: 6. The CDR3 covers 15 residues. Germline values: CDR1 SGHRS, CDR2 YFSETQ. Here the CDR3 reads CASSLQGNGNTEAFF. CDR3 DNA: TGCGCCAGCAGCTTACAGGGGAACGGAAACACTGAAGCTTTCTTT. Filled out from reference TRBV5-1 and TRBJ1-1, the complete variable domain reads KAGVTQTPRYLIKTRGQQVTLSCSPISGHRSVSWYQQTPGQGLQFLFEYFSETQRNKGNFPGRFSGRQFSNSRSEMNVSTLELGDSALYLCASSLQGNGNTEAFFGQGTRLTVV.

The rearrangement joins TRBV7-2 to TRBJ2-5; D is perhaps TRBD1 (5 bases). The germline gives CDR1 SGHTA, CDR2 FQGNSA. The CDR3 has 15 residues. Trimming left V 2 bases short and J 6 bases short, with 16 bases between. The CDR3 DNA reads TGTGCCAGCAGCTTACCGCACAGGTCTCTAAAGACCCAGTACTTC. It translates to CASSLPHRSLKTQYF.

The count of this clonotype is one. V is TRBV14 and J is TRBJ1-6, with no clear D. The ends were cut back, 2 bases at V and 9 bases at J, with 8 bases in the middle. Germline assignment: CDR1 SGHDN and CDR2 FVKESK. The CDR3 spans 13 residues. For the CDR3, the DNA is TGTGCCAGCAGCCAACTCGGCCTTTCACCCCTCCACTTT. Encoded protein: CASSQLGLSPLHF.

V and J are TRBV20-1 and TRBJ2-7; possibly TRBD2 for D (6 bases). Germline CDR1 DFQATT, CDR2 SNEGSKA (reference sequence). The CDR3 totals 13 residues. V lost 1 base and J lost 4, with 11 bases in between. The CDR3 protein is CSARAGAWYEQYF. DNA for the CDR3: TGCAGTGCTAGAGCGGGAGCTTGGTACGAGCAGTACTTC.

This rearrangement joins TRBV5-1 to TRBJ2-5; 7 bases agree with TRBD1. This CDR3 spans 15 amino acids. Germline loops: CDR1 SGHRS, CDR2 YFSETQ. V lost 5 bases to trimming and J lost 2 bases; unmatched junction nucleotides: 9. The CDR3 DNA reads TGCGCCAGCAGGGACGGGGACAGTGTGCAAGAGACCCAGTACTTC. Translation gives CASRDGDSVQETQYF.

The J gene is TRBJ2-5, the V gene TRBV27; possible D gene TRBD2, 5 bases. Germline values: CDR1 MNHEY, CDR2 SMNVEV (reference sequence). The ends were cut back, 5 bases at V and 1 base at J, with 11 bases in the middle. This CDR3 has 14 residues. The CDR3 coding sequence is TGTGCCAGCAGTCCCCCGGGAACCCAAGAGACCCAGTACTTC. Translated, it gives CASSPPGTQETQYF.

Comment on this clonotype: A much larger clone sits a single nucleotide away, making a read error possible. The V gene is TRBV4-1, the J gene TRBJ1-3; no reliable D call. The CDR3 length is 17 residues. V gave up 2 bases and J gave up 2 bases, with 16 bases separating them. The germline V gene encodes CDR1 MGHRA and CDR2 YSYEKL. The CDR3 here is CASSQSFWTHTGNTIYF. The DNA for the CDR3 is TGCGCCAGCAGCCAATCTTTCTGGACTCACACTGGAAACACCATATATTTT.

This clonotype was found many times. The chain combines TRBV20-1 with TRBJ2-1; D gene uncertain. V lost 5 bases, J lost 9 bases, and 14 bases lay in between. Germline lookup yields CDR1 DFQATT and CDR2 SNEGSKA (reference sequence). CDR3 length equals 12 residues. The CDR3 reads CSAPFLFPEQFF. The CDR3 DNA reads TGCAGTGCTCCCTTTTTATTTCCTGAGCAGTTCTTC.

The V call is TRBV10-3, the J call TRBJ1-1; D ambiguous. The CDR3 sequence is 14 residues long. The germline V gene has CDR1 ENHRY and CDR2 SYGVKD. V was pared by 5 bases and J by 0 bases, with 10 bases between. The CDR3 spells CAISPRTLNTEAFF. In nucleotides, the CDR3 is TGTGCCATCAGTCCCCGGACGTTGAACACTGAAGCTTTCTTT.

J is TRBJ1-1 and V is TRBV12-3 or TRBV12-4; D might be TRBD1 (6 bases). The V end was cut by 5 bases, the J end by 0 bases, with 19 bases between. The CDR3 length is 17 residues. In nucleotides, the CDR3 is TGTGCCAGCAGTCCAGGGACATGGCTAAGAATGAACACTGAAGCTTTCTTT. Translation gives CASSPGTWLRMNTEAFF.

The genes are TRBV19 and TRBJ1-5; D is undetermined. The V end was cut by 0 bases, the J end by 0 bases, with 15 bases between. CDR3 length equals 18 residues. Germline V CDR1 and CDR2: LNHDA, SQIVND (reference sequence). The CDR3 DNA follows: TGTGCCAGTAGTATAGAGGCTGTCGGAGCTTATAGCAATCAGCCCCAGCATTTT. Protein sequence: CASSIEAVGAYSNQPQHF. Full variable domain (rest looked up from reference TRBV19 and TRBJ1-5): DGGITQSPKYLFRKEGQNVTLSCEQNLNHDAMYWYRQDPGQGLRLIYYSQIVNDFQKGDIAEGYSVSREKKESFPLTVTSAQKNPTAFYLCASSIEAVGAYSNQPQHFGDGTRLSIL.

This sequence joins TRBV7-3 and TRBJ2-7; D uncertain. The germline CDR1 and CDR2 sequences are SGHTA and FQGTGA. CDR3 length equals 15 residues. V lost 1 base and J 5 bases, leaving 15 bases between the germline ends. In nucleotides, the CDR3 is TGTGCCAGCAGCTTAAGACCGGGTGAGGTCCACGAGCAGTACTTC. Translating gives CASSLRPGEVHEQYF.

The chain joins TRBV25-1 to TRBJ2-2; 9 bases line up with TRBD2. The V segment lost 4 bases and the J segment 2 bases; nucleotides outside the gene matches: 5. CDR3 length equals 16 residues. Germline V CDR1 and CDR2: MGHDK, SYGVNS. The CDR3 loop is CASSAAGTSNTGELFF. CDR3 sequence (DNA): TGTGCCAGCAGTGCTGCCGGGACTAGCAACACCGGGGAGCTGTTTTTT.

The chain employs TRBV6-1 and TRBJ2-5, with TRBD2 identical over 8 bases. Trimming took 0 bases from V and 5 from J; bases not matched to a gene: 11. Germline assignment: CDR1 MNHNS and CDR2 SASEGT. The CDR3 totals 17 residues. CDR3 protein: CASSEALGAGGYETQYF. The CDR3 region has the DNA TGTGCCAGCAGTGAAGCGCTTGGGGCGGGGGGTTATGAGACCCAGTACTTC.

The chain's CDR3 is CASTASLTTGNEQFF. In DNA, the CDR3 is TGTGCCAGTACGGCCAGTCTGACGACCGGGAATGAGCAGTTCTTC. The chain links TRBV19 to TRBJ2-1; D gene uncertain. Trimming removed 7 bases from V and 7 bases from J, with 20 bases in between. Looked up from germline, CDR1 is LNHDA and CDR2 is SQIVND (reference sequence). This CDR3 contains 15 residues.

The chain links TRBV7-9 to TRBJ2-7; 10 positions match TRBD1. Trimming took 1 base from V and 0 from J; bases not matched to a gene: 6. The CDR3 spans 17 residues. Germline V gene data show CDR1 as SEHNR and CDR2 as FQNEAQ (reference sequence). The CDR3 loop is CASSLVTGGRSSYEQYF. CDR3 DNA sequence: TGTGCCAGCAGCTTAGTGACAGGGGGCCGGAGCTCCTACGAGCAGTACTTC.